This entry features one T cell receptor (beta chain) sequence. The antigen remains unidentified. Method: immunoSEQ multiplex PCR; TCRdb's copy keeps in-frame clones and lacks some. Of approximately 360,000 clones detected, under 90% appear once; the ten largest clones hold almost 7.5%. Indicated treatment: roughly 19 received Ad26.COV2.S at low or high dose, single or two shots; about 5 received placebo; per-sample allocation not given. At day 63 after the first vaccine or placebo injection, samples were drawn. At a Boston site, the person donating was an adult of 18-55 years. Spike of the Wuhan-strain SARS-CoV-2 was expressed by an Ad26 vector, which formed the vaccine. The data were taken from a study of Ad26.COV2.S vaccination and SARS-CoV-2 variants. At the level of the study: Recipients of Ad26.COV2.S got it intramuscularly, once or twice 56 days apart. Findings of the study overall: Researchers cautioned that TCR breadth and depth analyses may have underestimated total T cell responses.

Germline loops: CDR1 SGHNT, CDR2 YYREEE (reference sequence). The CDR3 loop spans 13 amino acids. With 3 bases removed from V and 6 bases from J, the gap between germline ends came to 12 bases. The gene calls are TRBV5-4 and TRBJ1-2; D is undetermined. The specimen comprised peripheral blood, sampled in a trial of Ad26.COV2.S vaccine versus placebo. This receptor was taken from a person between 18 and 65 years old who received the Ad26.COV2.S COVID-19 vaccine or a placebo. DNA of the CDR3: TGTGCCAGCAGCTCGAAAAGGGAGGATGGCTACACCTTC. Translating it yields CASSSKREDGYTF.